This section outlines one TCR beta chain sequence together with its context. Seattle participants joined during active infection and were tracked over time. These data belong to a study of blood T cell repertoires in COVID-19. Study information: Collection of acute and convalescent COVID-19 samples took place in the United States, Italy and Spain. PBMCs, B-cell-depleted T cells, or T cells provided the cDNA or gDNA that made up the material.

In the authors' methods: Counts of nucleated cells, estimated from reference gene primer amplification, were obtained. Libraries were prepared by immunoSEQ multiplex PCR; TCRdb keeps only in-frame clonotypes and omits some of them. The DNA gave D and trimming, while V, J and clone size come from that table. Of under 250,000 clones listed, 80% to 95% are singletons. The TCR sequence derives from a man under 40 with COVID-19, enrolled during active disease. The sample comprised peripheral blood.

This CDR3 is CASSPDRDAYEQYF. Here the CDR3 DNA reads TGTGCCAGCAGCCCGGACAGGGATGCCTACGAGCAGTACTTC. The chain is built from TRBV6-5 and TRBJ2-7; TRBD1 agrees at 8 bases. With V trimmed by 6 bases and J by 2 bases, 6 bases remained unmatched. CDR1 and CDR2 from the germline V gene are MNHEY and SVGAGI. CDR3 length: 14 amino acids.